The 11 T cell receptor beta chains in this list originate from one sample, sequenced in a study of Graves' ophthalmopathy and Graves' hyperthyroidism. RNA transcripts yielded amplified TCR beta CDR3 regions. The library came from an HTBI-primed first-round RT-PCR and a second-round multiplex PCR. TCRdb re-called the multiplex PCR reads through MiXCR, storing one row per CDR3 protein. Of a few hundred thousand distinct CDR3 sequences in the sample, about two fifths were seen once. The specimen was peripheral blood or thyroid tissue (not recorded which). The receptors derive from an adult man with Graves' hyperthyroidism.

The sample holds many counts of this clonotype. This chain connects TRBV29-1 to TRBJ1-4, with TRBD1 matching over 9 bases. Germline V gene data show CDR1 as SQVTM and CDR2 as ANQGSEA. The V and J ends lost 6 bases and 6 bases, in that order; junction bases with no gene match: 8. The CDR3 runs to 14 residues. This chain's CDR3 is CSVAPTGGDEKLFF. The CDR3 coding sequence is TGCAGCGTGGCCCCGACAGGGGGAGATGAAAAACTGTTTTTT. The full variable domain, rest sourced from reference TRBV29-1 and TRBJ1-4, is SAVISQKPSRDICQRGTSLTIQCQVDSQVTMMFWYRQQPGQSLTLIATANQGSEATYESGFVIDKFPISRPNLTFSTLTVSNMSPEDSSIYLCSVAPTGGDEKLFFGSGTQLSVL.

This clonotype occurred many times. The rearrangement links TRBV7-9 to TRBJ1-6; TRBD1 aligns across 10 bases. The CDR3 covers 14 residues. In germline, CDR1 is SEHNR, CDR2 FQNEAQ (reference sequence). Trimming removed 5 bases from V and 8 bases from J; junction bases left unmatched: 3. CDR3 DNA: TGTGCCAGCAGCCCGGGACAGGGGTATTCACCCCTCCACTTT. Protein: CASSPGQGYSPLHF.

This clonotype showed up many times. The chain employs TRBV10-3 and TRBJ1-1; D gene uncertain. Deletions cut 3 bases from V and 1 base from J, with 9 bases between. The germline gives CDR1 ENHRY, CDR2 SYGVKD. The CDR3 consists of 14 residues. The CDR3 sequence: CAISDIQENTEAFF. The CDR3 DNA sequence: TGTGCCATCAGTGACATCCAGGAGAACACTGAAGCTTTCTTT.

This clonotype was counted between two and nine times. This rearrangement joins TRBV3-1 to TRBJ1-2; tentative D call: TRBD1 (6 bases). V lost 8 bases to trimming and J lost 4 bases, with 17 bases between them. The CDR3 has 14 residues. Germline V gene sequence: CDR1 LGHDT, CDR2 YNNKEL (reference sequence). CDR3 region: CASRGGPASYGYTF. CDR3 bases: TGTGCCAGCCGGGGGGGCCCCGCTAGCTATGGCTACACCTTC.

The chain has TRBV7-9 and TRBJ2-3; the match to TRBD2 covers 8 bases. The V gene's germline CDR1 is SEHNR and CDR2 FQNEAQ (reference sequence). CDR3 length: 16 residues. The junction had 11 bases not matched to a gene; V was cut back by 5 bases and J by 4 bases. The CDR3 DNA sequence: TGTGCCAGCAGCCCACGGGGGGGAAGACCGGCAGATACGCAGTATTTT. As protein: CASSPRGGRPADTQYF. The full variable domain, its missing parts supplied by reference TRBV7-9 and TRBJ2-3, is DTGVSQNPRHKITKRGQNVTFRCDPISEHNRLYWYRQTLGQGPEFLTYFQNEAQLEKSRLLSDRFSAERPKGSFSTLEIQRTEQGDSAMYLCASSPRGGRPADTQYFGPGTRLTVL.

The chain joins TRBV5-1 to TRBJ2-5, with TRBD1 matching 10 bases. The CDR3 loop spans 16 amino acids. The ends lost 1 base at V and 5 bases at J; junction bases unmatched: 8. The germline V gene has CDR1 SGHRS and CDR2 YFSETQ. CDR3 coding DNA: TGCGCCAGCAGCTTGATGGGGACAGGGGCCTCGGAGACCCAGTACTTC. Its translation: CASSLMGTGASETQYF.

This clonotype was seen a handful of times. V and J are TRBV6-6 and TRBJ1-2, with 8 bases aligning to TRBD1. Trimming took 2 bases from V and 2 from J; bases not matched to a gene: 7. Looked up from germline, CDR1 is MNHNY and CDR2 is SVGAGI (reference sequence). CDR3 length: 16 residues. As DNA, the CDR3 is TGTGCCAGCAGTTACCCCGATCAGGGGGCAAACTATGGCTACACCTTC. Translating gives CASSYPDQGANYGYTF.

The rearrangement joins TRBV20-1 to TRBJ1-2; D uncertain. This CDR3 is built from 13 residues. Trimming removed 5 bases at V and 5 bases at J, with 15 bases between. The germline CDR1 and CDR2 sequences are DFQATT and SNEGSKA (reference sequence). CDR3 sequence reads: CSAGSTKLYGYTF. The CDR3, as DNA: TGCAGTGCTGGTAGTACAAAACTATATGGCTACACCTTC.

This clonotype showed up many times. The chain links TRBV4-2 to TRBJ1-6, with D unresolved. CDR1 is LGHNA, CDR2 YNFKEQ, per germline. This CDR3 has 15 residues. V was pared by 0 bases and J by 7 bases, with 10 bases between. The CDR3 coding sequence is TGTGCCAGCAGCCAAGATCGGGCACTGAATTCACCCCTCCACTTT. It yields the protein CASSQDRALNSPLHF.

This clonotype was picked up a small number of times. This rearrangement joins TRBV6-5 to TRBJ1-4; D might be TRBD1 (5 bases). Trimming removed 7 bases at V and 8 bases at J, with 11 bases between. Germline CDR1 and CDR2: MNHEY and SVGAGI. The CDR3 loop spans 12 amino acids. Here the CDR3 reads CASKDEGEKLFF. CDR3 bases: TGTGCCAGCAAGGATGAGGGGGAAAAACTGTTTTTT.

The rearrangement uses TRBV2 and TRBJ2-5, with TRBD1 matching over 7 bases. V dropped 6 bases and J dropped 9; count of bases not matched to a gene: 10. The CDR3 runs 13 residues. CDR1 is SNHLY, CDR2 FYNNEI, per germline. The CDR3 is CASSLGQPEAQYF. For the CDR3, the DNA is TGTGCCAGCAGCCTGGGACAGCCGGAGGCCCAGTACTTC.